This TCR beta chain was captured in a study of shared clonotypes between healthy human individuals. The table came from immunoSEQ multiplex PCR; TCRdb's copy has only in-frame clones and leaves some out. The sample lists about 600,000 clones, around 77% occurring once. With V trimmed by 0 bases and J by 0 bases, 5 bases remained unmatched. The CDR3 spans 18 residues. Germline assignment: CDR1 SGHAT and CDR2 FQNNGV. The chain combines TRBV11-2 with TRBJ2-1; 10 nucleotides match TRBD2. The sequence was obtained from a woman aged 35 to 49 in good health. Some clones in this sample may be carry-over from other donors' samples. The sequenced sample consisted of PBMCs. CDR3 nucleotides: TGTGCCAGCAGCTTAGATCGACTAGCGGGTATCTCCTACAATGAGCAGTTCTTC. This encodes CASSLDRLAGISYNEQFF.